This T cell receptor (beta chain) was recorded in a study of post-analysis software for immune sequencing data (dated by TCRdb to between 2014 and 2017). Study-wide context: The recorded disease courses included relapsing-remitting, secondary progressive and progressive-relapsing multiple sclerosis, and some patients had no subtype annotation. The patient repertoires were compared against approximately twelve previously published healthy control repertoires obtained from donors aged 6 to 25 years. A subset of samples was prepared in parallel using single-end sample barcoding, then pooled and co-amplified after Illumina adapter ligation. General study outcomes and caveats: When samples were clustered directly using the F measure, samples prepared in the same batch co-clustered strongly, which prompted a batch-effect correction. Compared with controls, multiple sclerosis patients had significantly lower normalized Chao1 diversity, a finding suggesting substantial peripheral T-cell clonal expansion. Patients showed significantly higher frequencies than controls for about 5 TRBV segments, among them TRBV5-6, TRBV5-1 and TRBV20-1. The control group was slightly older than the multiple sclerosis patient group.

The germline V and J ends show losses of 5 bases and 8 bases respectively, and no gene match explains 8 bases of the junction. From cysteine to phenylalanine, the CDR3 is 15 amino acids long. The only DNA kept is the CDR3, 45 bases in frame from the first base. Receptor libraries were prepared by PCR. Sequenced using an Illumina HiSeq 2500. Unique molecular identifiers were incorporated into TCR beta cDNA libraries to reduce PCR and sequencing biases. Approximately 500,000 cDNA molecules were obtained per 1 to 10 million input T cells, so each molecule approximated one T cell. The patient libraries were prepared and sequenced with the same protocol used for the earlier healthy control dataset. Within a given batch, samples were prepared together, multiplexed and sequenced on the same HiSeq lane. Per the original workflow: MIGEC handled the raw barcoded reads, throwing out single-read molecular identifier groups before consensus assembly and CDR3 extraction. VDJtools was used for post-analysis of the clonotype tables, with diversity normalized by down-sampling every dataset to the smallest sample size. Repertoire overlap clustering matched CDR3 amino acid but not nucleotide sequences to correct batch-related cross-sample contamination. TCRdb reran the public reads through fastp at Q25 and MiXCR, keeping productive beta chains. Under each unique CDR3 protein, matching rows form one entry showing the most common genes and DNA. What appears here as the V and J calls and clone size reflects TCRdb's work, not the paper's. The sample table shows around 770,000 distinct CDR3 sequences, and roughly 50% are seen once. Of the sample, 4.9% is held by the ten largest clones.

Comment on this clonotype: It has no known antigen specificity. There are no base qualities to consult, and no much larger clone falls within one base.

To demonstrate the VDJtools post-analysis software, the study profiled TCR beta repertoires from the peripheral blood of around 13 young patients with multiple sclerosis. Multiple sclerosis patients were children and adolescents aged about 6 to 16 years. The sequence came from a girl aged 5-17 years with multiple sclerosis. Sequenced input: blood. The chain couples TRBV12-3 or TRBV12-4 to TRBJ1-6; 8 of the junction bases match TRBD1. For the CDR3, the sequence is CASSPGQGGDSPLHF. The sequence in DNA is TGTGCCAGCAGTCCCGGACAGGGTGGTGATTCACCCCTCCACTTT.